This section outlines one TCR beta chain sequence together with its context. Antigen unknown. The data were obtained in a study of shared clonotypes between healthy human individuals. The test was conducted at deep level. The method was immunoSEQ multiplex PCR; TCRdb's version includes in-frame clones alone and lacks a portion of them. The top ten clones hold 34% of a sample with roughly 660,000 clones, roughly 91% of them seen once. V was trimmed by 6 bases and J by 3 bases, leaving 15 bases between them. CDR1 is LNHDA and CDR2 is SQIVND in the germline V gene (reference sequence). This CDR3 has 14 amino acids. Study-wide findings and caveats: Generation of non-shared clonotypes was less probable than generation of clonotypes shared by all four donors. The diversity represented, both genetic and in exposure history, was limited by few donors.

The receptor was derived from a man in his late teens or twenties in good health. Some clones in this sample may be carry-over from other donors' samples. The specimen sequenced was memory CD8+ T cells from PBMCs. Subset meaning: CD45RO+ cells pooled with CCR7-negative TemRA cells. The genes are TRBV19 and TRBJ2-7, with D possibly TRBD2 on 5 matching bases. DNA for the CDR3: TGTGCCAGTAGCGGACGGCTACTAGACTACGAGCAGTACTTC. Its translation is CASSGRLLDYEQYF.